The clone carrying this T cell receptor beta chain was found many times. The time point was: before trial treatment. Each eligible patient had an advanced solid tumor, and these tumors lacked tumor-infiltrating lymphocytes. This entry is derived from a study of low-dose radiotherapy and immunotherapy resistance in tumors. Study-wide context: Patients of Cohort 1 had 0.5 Gy fractions every 2 weeks, which summed to 6.5 Gy.

TRAV- and TRBV-specific primers, spanning alpha and beta chains, primed first-strand cDNA. TCRs were put through 20 to 25 PCR cycles of amplification with Phusion. A constant-region primer and the V-primer adapter served as the primer pair. TCRdb reprocessed the reads with MiXCR, giving one entry per CDR3 protein. The data show approximately 89,000 distinct CDR3 sequences, 15% to 20% seen once. Trimming took 3 bases from V and 2 from J, leaving 12 bases between them. The CDR3 covers 15 residues. The V gene's germline CDR1 is SGHTA and CDR2 FQGNSA. The receptor was derived from a male donor with prostate cancer. The material was PBMCs, obtained before treatment. This chain joins TRBV7-2 and TRBJ2-3; D gene ambiguous. CDR3: CASSFSALNTDTQYF. CDR3 sequence (DNA): TGTGCCAGCAGCTTCTCCGCGCTGAACACAGATACGCAGTATTTT.